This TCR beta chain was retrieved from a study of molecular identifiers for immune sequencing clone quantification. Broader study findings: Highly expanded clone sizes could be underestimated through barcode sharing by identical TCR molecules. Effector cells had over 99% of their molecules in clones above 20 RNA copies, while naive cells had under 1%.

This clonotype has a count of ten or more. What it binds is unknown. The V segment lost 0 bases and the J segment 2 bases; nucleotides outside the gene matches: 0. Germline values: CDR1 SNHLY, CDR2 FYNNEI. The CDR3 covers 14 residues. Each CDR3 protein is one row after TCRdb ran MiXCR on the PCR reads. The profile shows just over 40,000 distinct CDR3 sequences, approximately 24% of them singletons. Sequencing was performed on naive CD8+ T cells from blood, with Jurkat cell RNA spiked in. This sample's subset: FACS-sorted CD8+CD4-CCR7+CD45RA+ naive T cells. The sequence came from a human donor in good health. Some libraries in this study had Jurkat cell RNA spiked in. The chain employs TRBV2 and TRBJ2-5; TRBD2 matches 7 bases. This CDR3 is CASSEAREQETQYF. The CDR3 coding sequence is TGTGCCAGCAGTGAAGCGCGGGAGCAAGAGACCCAGTACTTC.